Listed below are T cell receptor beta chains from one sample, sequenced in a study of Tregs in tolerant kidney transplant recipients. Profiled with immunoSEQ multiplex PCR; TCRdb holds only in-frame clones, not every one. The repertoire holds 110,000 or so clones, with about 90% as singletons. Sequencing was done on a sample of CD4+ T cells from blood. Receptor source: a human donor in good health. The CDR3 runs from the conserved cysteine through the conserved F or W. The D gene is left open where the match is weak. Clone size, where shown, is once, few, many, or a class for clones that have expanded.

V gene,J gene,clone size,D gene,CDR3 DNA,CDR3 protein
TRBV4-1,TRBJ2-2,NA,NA,TGCGCCAGCAGCCAAGTTATGGGGACTTCGAACACCGGGGAGCTGTTTTTT,CASSQVMGTSNTGELFF
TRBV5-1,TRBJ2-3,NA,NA,TGCGCCAGCAGCCCTCGGACTCTTACAGATACGCAGTATTTT,CASSPRTLTDTQYF
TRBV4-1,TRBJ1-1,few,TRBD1,TGCGCCAGCAGCCAAGATGTGGGGACAGGGAACACTGAAGCTTTCTTT,CASSQDVGTGNTEAFF
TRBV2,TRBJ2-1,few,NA,TGTGCCAGCAGTGAAACTGGCCTCAACAATGAGCAGTTCTTC,CASSETGLNNEQFF
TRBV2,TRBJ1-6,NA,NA,TGTGCCAGCAGTGTATCAGGACAGAGCCGAGATAATTCACCCCTCCACTTT,CASSVSGQSRDNSPLHF
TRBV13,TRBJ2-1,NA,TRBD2,TGTGCCAGCAGCTCGACCGGGACTAGTTACTTCTCCTACAATGAGCAGTTCTTC,CASSSTGTSYFSYNEQFF
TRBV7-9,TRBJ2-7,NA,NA,TGTGCCAGCAGCTATGAGGACGCCCGGGTCCACTTC,CASSYEDARVHF
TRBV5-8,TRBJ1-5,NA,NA,TGTGCCAGCAGCCATCTTCGGACGGGGGGCCGTCAGCCCCAGCATTTT,CASSHLRTGGRQPQHF
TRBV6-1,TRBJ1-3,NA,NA,TGTGCCAGCAGTGAAATGACAGCCTCTGGAAACACCATATATTTT,CASSEMTASGNTIYF
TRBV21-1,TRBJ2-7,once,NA,TGTGCCAGCAGCAGGCGGACAGGGATTTCCTACGAGCAGTACTTC,CASSRRTGISYEQYF
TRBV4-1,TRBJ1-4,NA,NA,TGCGCCAGCAGCCAACCCGGGGGAGCGCGGGAAAAACTGTTTTTT,CASSQPGGAREKLFF
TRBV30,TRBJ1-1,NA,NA,TGTGCCTGGAGTGTACATCGGGAGAACACTGAAGCTTTCTTT,CAWSVHRENTEAFF
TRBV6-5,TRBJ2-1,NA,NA,TGTGCCAGCGGTGTAAGTTTTTCCTACAATGAGCAGTTCTTC,CASGVSFSYNEQFF
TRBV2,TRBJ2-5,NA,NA,TGTGCCAGCACCAGGACAGAAAGGGGGACCCAGTACTTC,CASTRTERGTQYF
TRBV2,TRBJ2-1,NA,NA,TGTGCCAGCAAGGGATCCAACAGGGGAGGTGAGCAGTTCTTC,CASKGSNRGGEQFF
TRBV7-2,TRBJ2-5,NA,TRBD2,TGTGCCAGCAGCCCCCAACCTAGCGGGAATGCCCAAGAGACCCAGTACTTC,CASSPQPSGNAQETQYF
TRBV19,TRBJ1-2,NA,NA,TGTGCCAGTAGTATCTCCCGCCCCGGGAACAGCCCATACACCTTC,CASSISRPGNSPYTF
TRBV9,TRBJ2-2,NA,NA,TGTGCCAGCAGCGTACGACTACCTACAAACACCGGGGAGCTGTTTTTT,CASSVRLPTNTGELFF
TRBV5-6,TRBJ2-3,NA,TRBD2,TGTGCCAGCAGTTCTAGCGGGAGGGATACGCAGTATTTT,CASSSSGRDTQYF
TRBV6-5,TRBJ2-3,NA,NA,TGTGCCAGCAGCCCCCCGACAGGTAGCACAGATACGCAGTATTTT,CASSPPTGSTDTQYF
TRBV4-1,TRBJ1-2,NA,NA,TGCGCCAGCAGCCAAGATTGGGGGGGCCACTATGGCTACACCTTC,CASSQDWGGHYGYTF
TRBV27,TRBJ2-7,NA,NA,TGTGCCAGCAGCCGAGAGGTTGGGCGGGGACACGAGCAGTACTTC,CASSREVGRGHEQYF
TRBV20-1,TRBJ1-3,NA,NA,TGCAGTGCTAGAGACCCAAACACCATATATTTT,CSARDPNTIYF
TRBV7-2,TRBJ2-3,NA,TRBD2,TGTGCCAGCAGCTCCGGGACTAGTTTCGCAGATACGCAGTATTTT,CASSSGTSFADTQYF
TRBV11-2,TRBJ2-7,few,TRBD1,TGTGCCAGCAGCCACCGTGGGACAGCCGATCGTGAGCAGTACTTC,CASSHRGTADREQYF
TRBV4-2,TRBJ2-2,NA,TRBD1,TGTGCCAGCAGCAGATCGGGACAGGGGTACGGGGAGCTGTTTTTT,CASSRSGQGYGELFF
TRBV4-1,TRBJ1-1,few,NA,TGCGCCAGCAGCCATGGTACAGAGGGGACTGAAGCTTTCTTT,CASSHGTEGTEAFF